This T cell receptor beta chain was observed in a study of CDR3 diversity in severe acne. Trimming took 6 bases from V and 12 from J, leaving 17 bases between them. The length of the CDR3 is 13 residues. Germline V lookup: CDR1 MNHEY, CDR2 SVGAGI. MiXCR, run by TCRdb on the PCR reads, gives a single entry per CDR3 protein. Of about 97,000 distinct CDR3 sequences in the sample, under 60% were seen once. This chain connects TRBV6-5 to TRBJ1-4; a weak D match, TRBD1 (6 bases). What was sequenced was blood. The receptor was derived from a male donor with acne. The CDR3 loop reads CASRKRGGMELFF. CDR3 in DNA: TGTGCCAGCAGGAAAAGGGGGGGGATGGAACTGTTTTTT.